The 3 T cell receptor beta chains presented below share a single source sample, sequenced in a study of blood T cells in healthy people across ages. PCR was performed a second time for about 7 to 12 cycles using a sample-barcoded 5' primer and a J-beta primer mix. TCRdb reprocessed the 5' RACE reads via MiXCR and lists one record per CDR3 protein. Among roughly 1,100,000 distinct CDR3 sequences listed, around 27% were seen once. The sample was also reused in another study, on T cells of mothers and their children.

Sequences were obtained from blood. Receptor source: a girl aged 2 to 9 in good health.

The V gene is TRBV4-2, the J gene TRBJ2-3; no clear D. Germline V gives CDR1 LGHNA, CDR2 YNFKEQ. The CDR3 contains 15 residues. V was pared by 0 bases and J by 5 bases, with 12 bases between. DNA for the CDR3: TGTGCCAGCAGCCAAGATCCACTGTCAGGAGATACGCAGTATTTT. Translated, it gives CASSQDPLSGDTQYF.

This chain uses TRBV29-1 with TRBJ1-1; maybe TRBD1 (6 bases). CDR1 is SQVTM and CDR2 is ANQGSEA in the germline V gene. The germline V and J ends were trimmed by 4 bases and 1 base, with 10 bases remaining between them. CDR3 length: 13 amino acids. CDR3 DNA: TGCAGCGTTGGACTAGGGGGGAACACTGAAGCTTTCTTT. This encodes CSVGLGGNTEAFF.

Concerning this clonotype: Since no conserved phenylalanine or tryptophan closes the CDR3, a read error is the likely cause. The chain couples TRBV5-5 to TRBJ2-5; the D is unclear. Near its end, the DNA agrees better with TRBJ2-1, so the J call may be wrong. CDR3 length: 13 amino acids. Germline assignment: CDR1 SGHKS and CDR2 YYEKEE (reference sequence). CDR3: CASSFSLGNEQFL. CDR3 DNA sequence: TGTGCCAGCAGCTTTAGTCTGGGGAATGAGCAGTTCCTC.